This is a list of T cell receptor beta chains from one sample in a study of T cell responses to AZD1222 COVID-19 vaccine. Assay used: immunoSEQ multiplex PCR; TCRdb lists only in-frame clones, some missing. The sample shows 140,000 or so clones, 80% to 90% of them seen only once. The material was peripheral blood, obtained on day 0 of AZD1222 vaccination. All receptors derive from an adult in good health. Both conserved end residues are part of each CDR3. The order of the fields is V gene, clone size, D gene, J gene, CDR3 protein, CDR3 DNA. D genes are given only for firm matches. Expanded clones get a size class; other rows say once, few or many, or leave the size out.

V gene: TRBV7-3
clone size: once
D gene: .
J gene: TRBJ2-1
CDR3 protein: CASSLGVVEGEQFF
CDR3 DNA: TGTGCCAGCAGCTTAGGGGTCGTGGAGGGTGAGCAGTTCTTC

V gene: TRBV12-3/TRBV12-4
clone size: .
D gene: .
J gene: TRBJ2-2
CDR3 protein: CASRVRVGELFF
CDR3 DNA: TGTGCCAGCAGGGTTCGAGTCGGGGAGCTGTTTTTT

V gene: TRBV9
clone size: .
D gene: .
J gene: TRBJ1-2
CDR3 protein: CASSGGGNQGNGYTF
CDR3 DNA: TGTGCCAGCAGCGGAGGGGGGAACCAGGGTAATGGCTACACCTTC

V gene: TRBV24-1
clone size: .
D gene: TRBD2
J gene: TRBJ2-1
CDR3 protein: CATSTSGSGVNEQFF
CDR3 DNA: TGTGCCACCTCGACTAGCGGGAGCGGAGTGAATGAGCAGTTCTTC

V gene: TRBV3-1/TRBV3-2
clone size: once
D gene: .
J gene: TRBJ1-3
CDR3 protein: CASSQSGNTIYF
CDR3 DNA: TGTGCCAGCAGCCAGTCCGGAAACACCATATATTTT

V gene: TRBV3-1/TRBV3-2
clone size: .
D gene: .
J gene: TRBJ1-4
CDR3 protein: CASSLYRAKEKLFF
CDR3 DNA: TGTGCCAGCAGCCTATACAGGGCTAAGGAAAAACTGTTTTTT

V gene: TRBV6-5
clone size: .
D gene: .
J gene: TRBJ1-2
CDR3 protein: CASSYGSGGAGYGYTF
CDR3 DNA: TGTGCCAGCAGTTACGGAAGTGGGGGCGCGGGCTATGGCTACACCTTC

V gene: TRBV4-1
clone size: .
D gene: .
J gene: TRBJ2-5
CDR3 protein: CASSQVVRETQYF
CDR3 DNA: TGCGCCAGCAGCCAAGTAGTGAGAGAGACCCAGTACTTC

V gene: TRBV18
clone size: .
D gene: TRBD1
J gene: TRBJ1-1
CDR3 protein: CASSPVGTGPNTEAFF
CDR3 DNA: TGTGCCAGCTCACCCGTAGGGACAGGGCCGAACACTGAAGCTTTCTTT

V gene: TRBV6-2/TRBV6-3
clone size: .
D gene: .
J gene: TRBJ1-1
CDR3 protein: CASSYSIADVNTEAFF
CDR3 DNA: TGTGCCAGCAGTTACTCTATCGCAGATGTGAACACTGAAGCTTTCTTT

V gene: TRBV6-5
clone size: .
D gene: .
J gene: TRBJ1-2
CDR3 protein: CASSYSSGNYGYTF
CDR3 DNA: TGTGCCAGCAGTTACTCGAGCGGGAACTATGGCTACACCTTC

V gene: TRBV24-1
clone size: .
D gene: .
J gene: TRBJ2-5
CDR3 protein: CATSDSRGIGETQYF
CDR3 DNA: TGTGCCACCAGTGATTCGCGAGGGATCGGGGAGACCCAGTACTTC

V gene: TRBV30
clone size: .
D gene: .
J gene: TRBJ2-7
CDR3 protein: CAWTHRVSIEQYF
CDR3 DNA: TGTGCCTGGACCCACAGGGTTTCAATTGAGCAGTACTTC

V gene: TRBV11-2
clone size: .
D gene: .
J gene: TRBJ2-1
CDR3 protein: CASSPQVAAYNEQFF
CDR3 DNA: TGTGCCAGCAGTCCCCAGGTGGCCGCTTACAATGAGCAGTTCTTC

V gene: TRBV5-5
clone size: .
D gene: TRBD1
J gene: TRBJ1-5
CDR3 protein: CASSLVGTGHRPQHF
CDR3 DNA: TGTGCCAGCAGCTTGGTTGGGACAGGGCATAGGCCCCAGCATTTT

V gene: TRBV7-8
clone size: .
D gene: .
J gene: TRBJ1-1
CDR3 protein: CASSSDRRTEAFF
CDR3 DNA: TGTGCCAGCAGCTCTGACAGGCGGACTGAAGCTTTCTTT

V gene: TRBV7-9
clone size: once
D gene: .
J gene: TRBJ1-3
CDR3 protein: CASSLGDLSGNTIYF
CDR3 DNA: TGTGCCAGCAGCTTGGGGGACCTCTCTGGAAACACCATATATTTT

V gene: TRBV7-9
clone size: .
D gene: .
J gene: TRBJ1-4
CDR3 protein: CASSSTYRATNEKLFF
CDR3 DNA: TGTGCCAGCAGCTCAACATACCGAGCAACTAATGAAAAACTGTTTTTT

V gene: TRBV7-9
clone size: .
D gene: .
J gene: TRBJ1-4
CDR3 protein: CASSMGAMEEKLFF
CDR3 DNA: TGTGCCAGCAGCATGGGGGCCATGGAGGAAAAACTGTTTTTT

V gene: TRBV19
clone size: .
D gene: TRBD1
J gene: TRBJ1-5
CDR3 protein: CASSLQGTTPNQPQHF
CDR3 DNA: TGTGCCAGTAGTCTACAGGGGACGACCCCCAATCAGCCCCAGCATTTT

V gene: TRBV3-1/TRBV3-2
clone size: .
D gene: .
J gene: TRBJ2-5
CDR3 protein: CASSHPSLRGAGETQYF
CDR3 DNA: TGTGCCAGCAGCCACCCCAGTCTCAGAGGGGCCGGGGAGACCCAGTACTTC

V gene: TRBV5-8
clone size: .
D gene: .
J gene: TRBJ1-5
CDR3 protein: CASSPGGDQPQHF
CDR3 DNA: TGTGCCAGCAGCCCTGGAGGTGATCAGCCCCAGCATTTT

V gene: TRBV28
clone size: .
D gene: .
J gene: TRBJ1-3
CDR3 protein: CASSPRAAGGNTIYF
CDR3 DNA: TGTGCCAGCAGCCCAAGAGCCGCAGGAGGAAACACCATATATTTT

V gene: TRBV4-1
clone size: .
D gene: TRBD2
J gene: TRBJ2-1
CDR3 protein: CASSHSGSRYNEQFF
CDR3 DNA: TGCGCCAGCAGTCACAGCGGGAGCCGCTACAATGAGCAGTTCTTC